Below, 29 T cell receptor beta chains from the same sample are listed, as sequenced in a study of blood T cell repertoires in COVID-19. Using immunoSEQ multiplex PCR, the repertoire was profiled, and TCRdb retains in-frame clones only, with some absent. The sample has some 57,000 clones, around 87% seen once. Source material: peripheral blood. These receptors all stem from a man between 65 and 85 years old with acute or convalescent COVID-19.

The chain has TRBV13 and TRBJ2-4, with D perhaps matching TRBD2 (7 bases). Germline loops: CDR1 PRHDT, CDR2 FYEKMQ (reference sequence). CDR3 length: 17 amino acids. V dropped 0 bases and J dropped 0 bases, with 12 bases sitting between them. CDR3 protein: CASSLGSGTIAKNIQYF. CDR3 bases: TGTGCCAGCAGCTTAGGCAGCGGGACAATAGCCAAAAACATTCAGTACTTC.

The chain uses TRBV5-8 and TRBJ2-5; the match to TRBD2 covers 7 bases. In germline, CDR1 is SGHTS, CDR2 YDEGEE. The CDR3 spans 15 residues. With 4 bases clipped from V and 7 bases from J, the junction kept 13 bases outside the gene matches. The CDR3: CASSLGLLGEGTQYF. DNA for the CDR3: TGTGCCAGCAGCCTCGGACTCCTGGGGGAGGGGACCCAGTACTTC.

This clone has just one count. The V and J genes are TRBV10-3 and TRBJ2-1, with 8 bases aligning to TRBD2. V lost 0 bases to trimming and J lost 6 bases; unmatched junction nucleotides: 10. Germline V gene lookup returns CDR1 ENHRY and CDR2 SYGVKD. This CDR3 region has 17 residues. CDR3 DNA: TGTGCCATCAGTGAGTCTTTGGGCGGGGGGCTACTCAATGAGCAGTTCTTC. It yields the protein CAISESLGGGLLNEQFF.

This clone was counted once. J is TRBJ2-7 and V is TRBV24-1, with TRBD2 matching 13 bases. Germline V gene sequence: CDR1 KGHDR, CDR2 SFDVKD. The CDR3 is 16 residues long. Trimming took 4 bases from V and 6 from J; bases not matched to a gene: 8. The CDR3 coding sequence is TGTGCCACCAGTGACCCCGGACTAGCGGGAGTCTCCGAGCAGTACTTC. Protein sequence: CATSDPGLAGVSEQYF.

Remarks on this clone: In the same sample, other DNA sequences code for this CDR3. The chain is built from TRBV5-1 and TRBJ2-5; perhaps TRBD2 as D (6 bases). This CDR3 has 14 amino acids. The germline gives CDR1 SGHRS, CDR2 YFSETQ. Trimming removed 4 bases at V and 1 base at J, with 11 bases between. CDR3 region: CASSLAGSQETQYF. DNA for the CDR3: TGCGCCAGCAGCCTTGCGGGGAGCCAAGAGACCCAGTACTTC.

The chain uses TRBV15 and TRBJ1-5, with TRBD1 matching 8 bases. This CDR3 spans 14 amino acids. From germline, CDR1 is LNHNV and CDR2 YYDKDF (reference sequence). The junction had 1 base not matched to a gene; V was cut back by 3 bases and J by 3 bases. CDR3 nucleotide sequence: TGTGCCACCAGCAGGGACAGGGTCAATCAGCCCCAGCATTTT. It is translated as CATSRDRVNQPQHF.

The chain carries TRBV29-1 and TRBJ1-1; TRBD1 agrees at 7 bases. The CDR3 runs to 13 residues. CDR1 and CDR2 from the germline V gene are SQVTM and ANQGSEA. The J segment lost 3 bases and the V segment lost 4 bases, leaving 5 bases of the junction unmatched. The CDR3 region has the DNA TGCAGCGTTGGGACAGGTGGAGACACTGAAGCTTTCTTT. Translated: CSVGTGGDTEAFF.

The J gene is TRBJ2-3, the V gene TRBV19, with 7 bases matching TRBD2. CDR1 and CDR2 from the germline V gene are LNHDA and SQIVND (reference sequence). J was trimmed by 4 bases and V by 9 bases; bases with no gene match: 25. This CDR3 spans 19 amino acids. The CDR3 is CARVPTLAGEPPGADTQYF. The CDR3 coding sequence is TGTGCCAGGGTGCCCACTTTGGCGGGAGAACCACCAGGTGCAGATACGCAGTATTTT.

This clone was counted once. The genes are TRBV5-8 and TRBJ2-3, with 9 bases identical to TRBD1. The J segment lost 4 bases and the V segment lost 0 bases, leaving 6 bases of the junction unmatched. Germline values: CDR1 SGHTS, CDR2 YDEGEE. CDR3 length equals 16 residues. CDR3 protein: CASSLAGQGKSDTQYF. The DNA for the CDR3 is TGTGCCAGCAGCTTGGCAGGACAGGGGAAATCAGATACGCAGTATTTT.

The chain couples TRBV4-2 to TRBJ2-3, with 11 bases fitting TRBD2. Trimming at V came to 6 bases and at J to 1 base, leaving 6 bases not matched to a gene. CDR3 length equals 16 residues. Germline assignment: CDR1 LGHNA and CDR2 YNFKEQ. As DNA, the CDR3 is TGTGCCAGCAGGTCCCAACTAGCGGGAGGCACAGATACGCAGTATTTT. Encoded protein: CASRSQLAGGTDTQYF.

J is TRBJ2-2 and V is TRBV29-1; no firm D call. Between the trimmed V and J ends, which lost 5 bases and 2 bases, there was a span of 15 bases. CDR3 size: 15 residues. Germline V CDR1 and CDR2: SQVTM, ANQGSEA. This CDR3 reads CSVRLGMGNTGELFF. In nucleotides, the CDR3 is TGCAGCGTTCGCTTGGGTATGGGCAACACCGGGGAGCTGTTTTTT.

The sample holds one count of this clone. The chain carries TRBV5-1 and TRBJ2-2; 10 bases fit TRBD1. This CDR3 spans 15 amino acids. The junction had 6 bases not matched to a gene; V was cut back by 4 bases and J by 6 bases. Germline CDR1 is SGHRS and CDR2 is YFSETQ. The chain's CDR3 is CASSLGQGIAGELFF. CDR3 DNA sequence: TGCGCCAGCAGCCTGGGACAGGGGATCGCCGGGGAGCTGTTTTTT.

The V call is TRBV19, the J call TRBJ1-2; 8 bases are a match to TRBD1. The ends lost 8 bases at V and 6 bases at J; junction bases unmatched: 11. This CDR3 has 14 amino acids. Germline assignment: CDR1 LNHDA and CDR2 SQIVND (reference sequence). CDR3 amino acids: CASVGQGRFHGYTF. DNA of the CDR3: TGTGCCAGTGTCGGACAGGGACGTTTTCATGGCTACACCTTC.

This chain connects TRBV6-5 to TRBJ1-1; maybe TRBD1 (6 bases). The V end lost 10 bases, the J end lost 1 base, and 16 bases lay between the germline ends. Per the germline V gene, CDR1 is MNHEY and CDR2 is SVGAGI. The CDR3 has 14 residues. CDR3 nucleotide sequence: TGTGCCACAGAGAACAGGGTCACGAACACTGAAGCTTTCTTT. This gives the protein CATENRVTNTEAFF.

The rearrangement joins TRBV29-1 to TRBJ1-3; a weak D match, TRBD1 (5 bases). Germline CDR1 is SQVTM and CDR2 is ANQGSEA. The CDR3 loop spans 14 amino acids. The V gene lost 4 bases and the J gene lost 2 bases, with 12 bases spanning the gap. This CDR3 is CSVGGGGAGNTIYF. CDR3 sequence (DNA): TGCAGCGTTGGTGGCGGAGGGGCTGGAAACACCATATATTTT.

The V call is TRBV3-1 (or the pseudogene TRBV3-2), the J call TRBJ1-1; D is unresolved. This CDR3 spans 14 amino acids. Per germline, CDR1 LGHDT and CDR2 YNNKEL (reference sequence). Trimming took off 2 bases at V and 6 bases at J, with 13 bases between the two ends. CDR3 nucleotide sequence: TGTGCCAGCAGCCAAATAAATAAAGCTCCTGAAGCTTTCTTT. Its protein is CASSQINKAPEAFF.

The CDR3 region is CASSGGLAGTGELFF. The CDR3 DNA reads as TGCGCCAGCAGTGGGGGACTAGCGGGGACCGGGGAGCTGTTTTTT. The chain carries TRBV5-1 and TRBJ2-2; 13 positions agree with TRBD2. The CDR3 is made up of 15 amino acids. V was clipped by 5 bases and J by 5 bases; unmatched bases: 3. The germline V gene has CDR1 SGHRS and CDR2 YFSETQ.

This chain joins TRBV3-1 (or the pseudogene TRBV3-2) and TRBJ2-1; 14 bases are a match to TRBD2. The CDR3 has 14 residues. V gave up 8 bases and J gave up 9 bases; unmatched junction bases: 6. Looked up from germline, CDR1 is LGHDT and CDR2 is YNNKEL (reference sequence). CDR3 nucleotides: TGTGCCAGCGGAACCGGGACTAGCGGGGGTGAGCAGTTCTTC. It is translated as CASGTGTSGGEQFF.

This sequence joins TRBV7-2 and TRBJ1-2; D unresolved. CDR1 is SGHTA, CDR2 FQGNSA, per germline. CDR3 size: 12 residues. V was shortened by 2 bases and J by 8 bases, with 9 bases between the two germline ends. The CDR3 protein is CASSLLENGYTF. For the CDR3, the DNA is TGTGCCAGCAGCTTACTCGAGAACGGCTACACCTTC.

V is TRBV5-5 and J is TRBJ2-3, with D possibly matching TRBD1 (5 bases). The CDR3 totals 16 residues. V was pared by 2 bases and J by 0 bases, with 13 bases between. The germline CDR1 and CDR2 sequences are SGHKS and YYEKEE (reference sequence). The CDR3 DNA is TGTGCCAGCAGCTTTTCGGCGGCAGGGAGCACAGATACGCAGTATTTT. It is translated as CASSFSAAGSTDTQYF. Looking up the rest from reference TRBV5-5 and TRBJ2-3 gives the full variable domain: DAGVTQSPTHLIKTRGQQVTLRCSPISGHKSVSWYQQVLGQGPQFIFQYYEKEERGRGNFPDRFSARQFPNYSSELNVNALLLGDSALYLCASSFSAAGSTDTQYFGPGTRLTVL.

CDR3 protein: CASGLLGGDTF. CDR3 bases: TGTGCTAGTGGTCTACTCGGGGGAGACACCTTC. V gene TRBV12-5 combines with J gene TRBJ1-2; perhaps TRBD1 as D (5 bases). V was shortened by 5 bases and J by 12 bases, with 13 bases between the two germline ends. CDR1 and CDR2 from the germline V gene are LGHNT and FRNRAP. The CDR3 spans 11 residues.

V and J are TRBV15 and TRBJ2-2; D is perhaps TRBD1 (5 bases). Trimming took off 5 bases at V and 8 bases at J, with 9 bases between the two ends. Germline V CDR1 and CDR2: LNHNV, YYDKDF (reference sequence). The CDR3 runs to 12 residues. The chain's CDR3 is CATSSGWGELFF. The CDR3 DNA reads TGTGCCACCAGCTCAGGGTGGGGGGAGCTGTTTTTT.

The chain recombines TRBV7-3 with TRBJ2-5; D unclear. Deletions cut 1 base from V and 5 bases from J, with 8 bases between. Germline V gene data show CDR1 as SGHTA and CDR2 as FQGTGA. CDR3 size: 13 residues. DNA of the CDR3: TGTGCCAGCAGCTTAAATTTCGGTGAGACCCAGTACTTC. Protein sequence: CASSLNFGETQYF.

The chain recombines TRBV7-9 with TRBJ2-3; 9 nucleotides line up with TRBD1. The V and J ends lost 4 bases and 9 bases, in that order; junction bases with no gene match: 5. The CDR3 is 13 residues long. Germline loops: CDR1 SEHNR, CDR2 FQNEAQ (reference sequence). CDR3 nucleotides: TGTGCCAGCAGCTCCGGGACAGGGTACACGCAGTATTTT. Translated: CASSSGTGYTQYF.

The rearrangement uses TRBV3-1 (or the pseudogene TRBV3-2) and TRBJ1-5, with TRBD1 as a possible D gene (6 bases). Germline V gene data show CDR1 as LGHDT and CDR2 as YNNKEL (reference sequence). The CDR3 totals 15 residues. Trimming took off 0 bases at V and 2 bases at J, with 8 bases between the two ends. The CDR3 here is CASSQDSGGNQPQHF. The CDR3, as DNA: TGTGCCAGCAGCCAAGATTCAGGGGGCAATCAGCCCCAGCATTTT.

This clone was counted only a few times. Other DNA sequences from this sample encode an identical CDR3 as well. The rearrangement joins TRBV6-5 to TRBJ2-1; 7 bases map to TRBD2. The CDR3 totals 15 residues. Unmatched junction bases numbered 3, after V lost 4 bases and J lost 0 bases. The germline V gene has CDR1 MNHEY and CDR2 SVGAGI. The DNA for the CDR3 is TGTGCCAGCAGTTTGGCTAGCGGCTCCTACAATGAGCAGTTCTTC. Residues: CASSLASGSYNEQFF.

The chain combines TRBV3-1 (or the pseudogene TRBV3-2) with TRBJ1-1, with D hard to call. Per germline, CDR1 LGHDT and CDR2 YNNKEL (reference sequence). CDR3 length: 14 amino acids. The V gene lost 4 bases and the J gene lost 1 base, with 10 bases spanning the gap. The CDR3 spells CASSRDLGNTEAFF. CDR3 coding DNA: TGTGCCAGCAGCCGTGACTTGGGGAACACTGAAGCTTTCTTT.

V and J are TRBV5-1 and TRBJ2-3; D is unclear. Germline V gene data show CDR1 as SGHRS and CDR2 as YFSETQ. This CDR3 spans 17 amino acids. V gave up 4 bases and J gave up 0 bases, with 18 bases separating them. The CDR3 nucleotides are TGCGCCAGCAGCCTCTACCCTGGAGTATTCAGCACAGATACGCAGTATTTT. As protein: CASSLYPGVFSTDTQYF.

A few counts support this clone. The chain carries TRBV3-1 (or the pseudogene TRBV3-2) and TRBJ1-2; no definite D call. V was cut by 6 bases and J by 4 bases, with 12 bases left in between. CDR3 length equals 13 residues. Germline CDR1 LGHDT, CDR2 YNNKEL (reference sequence). CDR3 residues: CASRVEGGYGYTF. As DNA, the CDR3 is TGTGCCAGCAGAGTCGAGGGCGGCTATGGCTACACCTTC.